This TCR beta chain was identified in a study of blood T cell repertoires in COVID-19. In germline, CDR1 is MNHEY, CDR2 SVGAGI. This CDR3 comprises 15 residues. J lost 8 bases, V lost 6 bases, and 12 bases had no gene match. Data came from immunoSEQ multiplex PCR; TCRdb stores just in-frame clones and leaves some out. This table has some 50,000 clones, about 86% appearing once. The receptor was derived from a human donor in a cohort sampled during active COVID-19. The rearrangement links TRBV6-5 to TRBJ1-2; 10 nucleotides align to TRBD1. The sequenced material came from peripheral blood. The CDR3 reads CASSLNSGQGGGYTF. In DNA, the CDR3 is TGTGCCAGCAGCCTAAATTCCGGACAGGGGGGAGGCTACACCTTC.